Shown below are 26 T cell receptor beta chains from a single sample sequenced in a study of T cell responses to AZD1222 COVID-19 vaccine. Assay: immunoSEQ multiplex PCR; the TCRdb copy retains only in-frame clones and omits some. The sample records under 50,000 clones, approximately 88% being singletons. The starting material was peripheral blood, obtained 28 days after the second dose of the MenACWY control vaccine. These receptors were taken from an adult who received the MenACWY meningococcal vaccine as a control.

The chain has TRBV9 and TRBJ2-7; 11 nucleotides agree with TRBD2. J was trimmed by 6 bases and V by 0 bases; bases with no gene match: 5. The CDR3 has 15 amino acids. Germline CDR1 and CDR2: SGDLS and YYNGEE. CDR3 amino acids: CASSVGSGRVSEQYF. The CDR3 region has the DNA TGTGCCAGCAGCGTAGGTAGCGGGAGGGTTAGCGAGCAGTACTTC.

V is TRBV14 and J is TRBJ1-1; D not certain. Germline V CDR1 and CDR2: SGHDN, FVKESK. The V and J ends lost 1 base and 3 bases respectively, with 12 bases between them. This CDR3 has 15 amino acids. For the CDR3, the DNA is TGTGCCAGCAGCCAAGTTAGAGGAGCGTACACTGAAGCTTTCTTT. This encodes CASSQVRGAYTEAFF.

The V gene is TRBV14, the J gene TRBJ2-3, with D possibly being TRBD1 or TRBD2 (5 bases each). Trimming removed 0 bases from V and 7 bases from J, with 11 bases in between. The CDR3 spans 14 residues. In germline, CDR1 is SGHDN, CDR2 FVKESK. CDR3 coding DNA: TGTGCCAGCAGCCAAGATCGGGGCGCTTATACGCAGTATTTT. This sequence encodes CASSQDRGAYTQYF.

V gene TRBV12-2 combines with J gene TRBJ1-4; the D call of TRBD1 is as the table states it, not checked on the DNA. TRBV12-2 is noted as a pseudogene. There are 15 residues in the CDR3. In nucleotides, the CDR3 is TGTGCAAGTCGCTTTGGGACAGGGGTTGATGAAAAACTGTTTTTT. It codes for CASRFGTGVDEKLFF.

The chain has TRBV3-1 (or the pseudogene TRBV3-2) and TRBJ1-5; D is perhaps TRBD1 (6 bases). Between the trimmed V and J ends, which lost 3 bases and 1 base, there was a span of 10 bases. The CDR3 consists of 15 residues. Germline CDR1 LGHDT, CDR2 YNNKEL (reference sequence). DNA of the CDR3: TGTGCCAGCAGCCAGGACAGCACGAGCAATCAGCCCCAGCATTTT. Amino acid sequence: CASSQDSTSNQPQHF.

The genes are TRBV3-1 (or the pseudogene TRBV3-2) and TRBJ1-5, with a weak D call TRBD1 (6 bases). Trimming took 0 bases from V and 0 from J, leaving 15 bases between them. CDR3 size: 18 residues. Per the germline V gene, CDR1 is LGHDT and CDR2 is YNNKEL (reference sequence). The CDR3 protein is CASSQDGGRGYSNQPQHF. The CDR3 coding sequence is TGTGCCAGCAGCCAAGACGGGGGCAGGGGTTATAGCAATCAGCCCCAGCATTTT.

The CDR3 DNA is TGTGCCAGCAGTGATGGTCCCAGCTTCGCCACTGAAGCTTTCTTT. Protein: CASSDGPSFATEAFF. J is TRBJ1-1 and V is TRBV2; no firm D call. V gave up 3 bases and J gave up 4 bases, with 15 bases separating them. The CDR3 spans 15 residues. CDR1 and CDR2 (germline): SNHLY, FYNNEI.

The V and J genes are TRBV2 and TRBJ1-6; D gene uncertain. Germline CDR1 reads SNHLY; CDR2 reads FYNNEI. The CDR3 consists of 14 residues. The V gene lost 1 base and the J gene lost 10 bases, with 11 bases spanning the gap. The CDR3 coding sequence is TGTGCCAGCAGTGAAGACAAGGTGGGCTCACCCCTCCACTTT. Amino acids: CASSEDKVGSPLHF.

CDR3 DNA: TGTGCCAGCAGCATAACTAATCTTGAAGAGACCCAGTACTTC. Translated, it gives CASSITNLEETQYF. The rearrangement joins TRBV13 to TRBJ2-5; no reliable D call. CDR1 is PRHDT, CDR2 FYEKMQ, per germline (reference sequence). The CDR3 spans 14 residues. The V gene lost 5 bases and the J gene lost 3 bases, with 13 bases spanning the gap. Supplemented by reference TRBV13 and TRBJ2-5, the full variable domain reads AAGVIQSPRHLIKEKRETATLKCYPIPRHDTVYWYQQGPGQDPQFLISFYEKMQSDKGSIPDRFSAQQFSDYHSELNMSSLELGDSALYFCASSITNLEETQYFGPGTRLLVL.

In its sample, this clone was seen once. The chain has TRBV4-2 and TRBJ2-5; TRBD2 matches at 7 bases. Looked up from germline, CDR1 is LGHNA and CDR2 is YNFKEQ. This CDR3 is 15 amino acids long. V shed 0 bases and J 4 bases; nucleotides not matched to a gene: 5. Here the CDR3 reads CASSQELTSAETQYF. CDR3 nucleotide sequence: TGTGCCAGCAGCCAAGAACTTACTAGCGCAGAGACCCAGTACTTC.

The rearrangement links TRBV24-1 to TRBJ2-2, with a weak D call TRBD2 (7 bases). Germline lookup yields CDR1 KGHDR and CDR2 SFDVKD. The germline V and J ends were trimmed by 8 bases and 7 bases, with 13 bases remaining between them. The CDR3 runs to 13 residues. CDR3 coding DNA: TGTGCCACCAAGGGGGGGCTCAACGGGGAGCTGTTTTTT. Amino acid sequence: CATKGGLNGELFF.

The chain has TRBV21-1 and TRBJ1-6; the table's TRBD1 call for D was not verified on the DNA. TRBV21-1 is a documented pseudogene. The CDR3 covers 14 residues. The CDR3 sequence: CASPSGRGHSPLHF. The CDR3 region has the DNA TGTGCCAGCCCGTCCGGCAGGGGGCATTCACCCCTCCACTTT.

This chain uses TRBV24-1 with TRBJ2-2; D is undetermined. CDR3 length equals 14 residues. In germline, CDR1 is KGHDR, CDR2 SFDVKD. V was pared by 7 bases and J by 0 bases, with 8 bases between. CDR3 DNA: TGTGCCACCAGATCCGGGCCGAACACCGGGGAGCTGTTTTTT. It yields the protein CATRSGPNTGELFF.

The chain has TRBV2 and TRBJ2-4; TRBD2 matches 14 bases. V was pared by 10 bases and J by 1 base, with 12 bases of the junction left unmatched. This CDR3 region has 18 residues. Germline lookup yields CDR1 SNHLY and CDR2 FYNNEI. CDR3 DNA sequence: TGTGCCACCAATGAACCGGGACTAGCGGGAGATGCCAAAAACATTCAGTACTTC. Protein product: CATNEPGLAGDAKNIQYF. Combining the CDR3 with reference TRBV2 and TRBJ2-4 gives the whole variable domain EPEVTQTPSHQVTQMGQEVILRCVPISNHLYFYWYRQILGQKVEFLVSFYNNEISEKSEIFDDQFSVERPDGSNFTLKIRSTKLEDSAMYFCATNEPGLAGDAKNIQYFGAGTRLSVL.

The chain combines TRBV5-4 with TRBJ1-5; D unclear. Germline-derived CDR1 and CDR2 are SGHNT and YYREEE (reference sequence). The V gene lost 4 bases and the J gene lost 5 bases, with 10 bases spanning the gap. The CDR3 contains 13 residues. CDR3 residues: CASSQGPYQPQHF. The CDR3 DNA reads TGTGCCAGCAGCCAAGGACCCTATCAGCCCCAGCATTTT.

The chain uses TRBV24-1 and TRBJ2-1; tentative D call: TRBD2 (5 bases). Trimming stripped 5 bases from V and 4 bases from J, with 11 bases between. Germline assignment: CDR1 KGHDR and CDR2 SFDVKD. This CDR3 spans 14 amino acids. The CDR3 here is CATSGTGRYNEQFF. The CDR3 DNA follows: TGTGCCACCAGTGGAACTGGGAGATACAATGAGCAGTTCTTC.

The chain carries TRBV10-2 and TRBJ1-1; D is perhaps TRBD1 (5 bases). Trimming removed 1 base from V and 1 base from J, with 7 bases in between. Germline V lookup: CDR1 WSHSY, CDR2 SAAADI. The CDR3 runs 14 residues. The CDR3 nucleotides read TGCGCCAGCAGTGAGTTAACAGGGAACACTGAAGCTTTCTTT. It yields the protein CASSELTGNTEAFF.

This clone is medium-sized by share. The rearrangement joins TRBV4-2 to TRBJ2-7; a weak D match, TRBD2 (6 bases). V lost 7 bases and J 2 bases, leaving 18 bases between the germline ends. This CDR3 comprises 15 residues. Germline V gives CDR1 LGHNA, CDR2 YNFKEQ. The CDR3 coding sequence is TGTGCCAGCAAGAAGGAAGCTAGCGACCCCTACGAGCAGTACTTC. It encodes CASKKEASDPYEQYF.

This clone has only one observation. This chain uses TRBV29-1 with TRBJ1-2; tentative D call: TRBD1 (6 bases). This CDR3 has 14 amino acids. V lost 3 bases, J lost 2 bases, and 13 bases lay in between. Germline CDR1 SQVTM, CDR2 ANQGSEA. This CDR3 reads CSVDRQDLNYGYTF. The CDR3 coding sequence is TGCAGCGTTGACCGACAGGACCTCAACTATGGCTACACCTTC.

The rearrangement links TRBV4-1 to TRBJ1-5; TRBD1 matches 7 bases. The V gene end was trimmed by 7 bases and the J gene end by 0 bases; junction bases not matched to a gene: 3. CDR3 length: 14 amino acids. Germline CDR1 reads MGHRA; CDR2 reads YSYEKL. The CDR3 reads CASTDRVSNQPQHF. CDR3 nucleotides: TGCGCCAGCACCGACAGGGTTAGCAATCAGCCCCAGCATTTT.

The chain is built from TRBV27 and TRBJ1-4, with 8 bases fitting TRBD1. Germline V gene data show CDR1 as MNHEY and CDR2 as SMNVEV (reference sequence). This CDR3 has 14 amino acids. Germline trimming cut 4 bases from V and 12 bases from J; bases unmatched to any gene: 10. The CDR3 DNA is TGTGCCAGCAGTTCAACCATGACAGGGGTCGAACTGTTTTTT. Translated, it gives CASSSTMTGVELFF.

V is TRBV2 and J is TRBJ2-1; TRBD2 might be the D (6 bases). The CDR3 has 14 residues. Trimming pared 7 bases from V and 2 bases from J, leaving 12 bases between. The V gene's germline CDR1 is SNHLY and CDR2 FYNNEI. The chain's CDR3 is CASNGGPPYNEQFF. In nucleotides, the CDR3 is TGTGCCAGCAACGGGGGTCCGCCCTACAATGAGCAGTTCTTC.

The chain uses TRBV7-3 and TRBJ1-1, with D possibly TRBD1 on 6 matching bases. Trimming removed 2 bases from V and 5 bases from J, with 18 bases in between. Germline CDR1 reads SGHTA; CDR2 reads FQGTGA. The CDR3 length is 16 residues. CDR3 region: CASSLLFLGGRTEAFF. CDR3 DNA: TGTGCCAGCAGCTTATTATTTTTAGGGGGGCGAACTGAAGCTTTCTTT.

The chain employs TRBV7-8 and TRBJ1-3; TRBD1 might be the D (6 bases). CDR1 is SGHVS and CDR2 is FQNEAQ in the germline V gene. The CDR3 contains 15 residues. V was cut by 0 bases and J by 4 bases, with 10 bases left in between. The CDR3 sequence is CASSLAGQSGNTIYF. DNA for the CDR3: TGTGCCAGCAGCTTAGCTGGACAGTCCGGAAACACCATATATTTT.

This clone was detected once. The chain joins TRBV5-1 to TRBJ2-2, with 8 bases that match TRBD1. The CDR3 is 16 amino acids. The junction had 13 bases not matched to a gene; V was cut back by 3 bases and J by 9 bases. Per the germline V gene, CDR1 is SGHRS and CDR2 is YFSETQ. The CDR3 spells CASSWRDRTLARELFF. The CDR3 region has the DNA TGCGCCAGCAGCTGGAGGGACAGGACGTTAGCCCGGGAGCTGTTTTTT.

The chain uses TRBV15 and TRBJ2-3; D perhaps matches TRBD2 (6 bases). The V end was cut by 1 base, the J end by 6 bases, with 8 bases between. Germline CDR1 LNHNV, CDR2 YYDKDF (reference sequence). The CDR3 totals 13 residues. CDR3 nucleotide sequence: TGTGCCACCAGCAGAGGCGGGGTGGATACGCAGTATTTT. Amino acids: CATSRGGVDTQYF.